These T cell receptor beta chains were read from a single sample in a study of PD-L1 blockade in urothelial cancer. Sequencing was performed with immunoSEQ multiplex PCR; in TCRdb, only in-frame clones are kept and a portion is missing. Of 30,000 to 40,000 clones in the sample, approximately 84% were seen once. This specimen consisted of PBMCs, obtained around atezolizumab (anti-PD-L1) treatment. These receptors came from a man aged 55 to 70 with urothelial cancer. The CDR3 runs from the conserved cysteine through the conserved F or W. Fields, in order: J gene, D gene, V gene, CDR3 protein. D genes are given only for firm matches.

>TRBJ1-6|.|TRBV27
CASSFMNTLYSPLHF
>TRBJ2-3|.|TRBV7-3
CASSPVQGGSTDTQYF
>TRBJ1-2|.|TRBV11-2
CASSFERGSSYGYTF
>TRBJ2-1|TRBD2|TRBV15
CATSRGRGGGSYNEQFF
>TRBJ1-2|TRBD1|TRBV14
CASSQRQTGGFGYTF
>TRBJ2-2|.|TRBV27
CASSLWGQNTGELFF
>TRBJ2-7|.|TRBV11-1
CASSSQQGRHEQYF
>TRBJ1-2|.|TRBV11-2
CASSEDNNYGYTF
>TRBJ1-2|.|TRBV6-1
CASSEAYGQAPRGYTF
>TRBJ1-3|.|TRBV30
CAWSMVGGYSGNTIYF
>TRBJ2-1|.|TRBV7-2
CASSFTGYEQFF
>TRBJ2-5|TRBD1|TRBV28
CASKGTGLTQETQYF
>TRBJ2-1|TRBD2|TRBV18
CASSPSGDEQFF
>TRBJ2-2|TRBD2|TRBV11-2
CASSTGTMNTGELFF
>TRBJ1-4|TRBD1|TRBV11-2
CASSRGQGASERKLFF
>TRBJ2-1|TRBD1|TRBV5-1
CASSVRDSGNEQFF
>TRBJ1-5|.|TRBV14
CASSQVASFVNQPQHF
>TRBJ1-5|.|TRBV5-1
CASSKTGPGQPQHF
>TRBJ2-4|TRBD2|TRBV7-2
CASSPHAAGENIQYF